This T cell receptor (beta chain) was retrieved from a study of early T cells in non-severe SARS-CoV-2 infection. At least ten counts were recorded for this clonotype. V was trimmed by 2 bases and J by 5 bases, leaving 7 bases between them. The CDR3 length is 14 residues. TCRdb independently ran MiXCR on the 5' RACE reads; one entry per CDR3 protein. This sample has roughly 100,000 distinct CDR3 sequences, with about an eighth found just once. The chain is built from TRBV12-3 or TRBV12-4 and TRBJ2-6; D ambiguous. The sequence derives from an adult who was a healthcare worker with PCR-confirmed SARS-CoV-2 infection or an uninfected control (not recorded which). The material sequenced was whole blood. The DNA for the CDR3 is TGTGCCAGCAGTTTATTAGGCCGGGCCAACGTCCTGACTTTC. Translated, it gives CASSLLGRANVLTF.